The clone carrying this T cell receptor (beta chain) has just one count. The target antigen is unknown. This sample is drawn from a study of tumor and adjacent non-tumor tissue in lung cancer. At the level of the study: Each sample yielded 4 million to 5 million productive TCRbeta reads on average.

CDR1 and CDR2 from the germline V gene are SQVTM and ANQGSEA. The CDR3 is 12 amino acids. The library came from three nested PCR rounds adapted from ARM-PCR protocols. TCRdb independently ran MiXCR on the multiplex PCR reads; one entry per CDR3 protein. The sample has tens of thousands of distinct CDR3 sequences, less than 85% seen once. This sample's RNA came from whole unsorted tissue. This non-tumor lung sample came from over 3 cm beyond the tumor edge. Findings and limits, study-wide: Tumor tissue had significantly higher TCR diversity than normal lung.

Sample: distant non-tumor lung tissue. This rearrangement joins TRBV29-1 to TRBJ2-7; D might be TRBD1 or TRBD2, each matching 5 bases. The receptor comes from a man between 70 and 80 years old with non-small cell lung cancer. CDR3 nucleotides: TGCAGTGCCTGGGGGACGAAGCCCGAACAGTACTTC. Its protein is CSAWGTKPEQYF.